This T cell receptor (beta chain) was sequenced for a study of T-cell memory formation after mild COVID-19. A note on this clonotype: The antigen is unknown.

TCRdb re-derived calls from the 5' RACE reads in MiXCR, one entry per CDR3 protein. The sample lists some 490,000 distinct CDR3 sequences, over 15% occurring once. Study-level findings and limits: There were some responding clones in pre-infection memory, which suggested that cross-reactive memory had joined.

Sequenced material: PBMCs or a T cell subset sorted from them (not recorded which). The TCR was taken from an adult woman who had mild COVID-19 (a few samples of this study predate the infection). Cell type and time point are not known.

The CDR3 DNA follows: TGCGCCAGCAGCCAAGATCCGGGCGACGGGACCCCAAGGCAGACCCAGTACTTC. It is translated as CASSQDPGDGTPRQTQYF. The rearrangement uses TRBV4-1 and TRBJ2-5; either TRBD1 or TRBD2 may supply D (5 bases each). V was pared by 0 bases and J by 6 bases, with 23 bases between. The CDR3 is made up of 18 amino acids. Per germline, CDR1 MGHRA and CDR2 YSYEKL.